The table lists the clone carrying this T cell receptor beta chain with a count of one. The CDR3 consists of 15 residues. Germline V gene lookup returns CDR1 SGHAT and CDR2 FQNNGV. Trimming cost V 3 bases and J 3 bases; bases outside gene matches: 2. This entry is derived from a study of blood T cell repertoires in COVID-19. Generated by immunoSEQ multiplex PCR, the TCRdb table keeps only in-frame clones and is missing some. The table lists about 120,000 clones, over 75% of them singletons. The chain uses TRBV11-2 and TRBJ2-7, with TRBD2 matching over 13 bases. The sequencing input was peripheral blood. This TCR came from a man older than 75 with acute or convalescent COVID-19. DNA of the CDR3: TGTGCCAGCAGCTTGGGACTAGCGGGGATCTACGAGCAGTACTTC. This codes for CASSLGLAGIYEQYF.